The source of this T cell receptor (beta chain) is a study of PD-L1 blockade in urothelial cancer. In the study overall: Dosed intravenously at 1,200 mg every 3 weeks, atezolizumab was initiated by patients in the mid-2010s. Once treatment had started, blood was analyzed at 3 weeks (second dose) and again at 6 weeks. Study conclusions and caveats: Stronger expansion of tumor-associated clones in blood at 3 weeks distinguished durable-benefit patients.

Some clones are missing from TCRdb's copy, which holds only in-frame ones; the method was immunoSEQ multiplex PCR. The table shows 32,000 or so clones, with approximately 80% occurring only once. A remark on this clone: Its antigen is not known.

Trimming cost V 0 bases and J 1 base, with 8 bases left between them. The CDR3 spans 15 residues. The germline gives CDR1 KGHSH, CDR2 LQKENI. The time point: pretreatment peripheral blood. It was locally advanced or metastatic urothelial carcinoma that patients had. The sample here was PBMCs, taken around atezolizumab (anti-PD-L1) treatment. The chain is built from TRBV18 and TRBJ2-3; tentative D call: TRBD2 (6 bases). The clonotype comes from a man between 60 and 70 years old with urothelial cancer. CDR3 nucleotides: TGTGCCAGCTCACCACCCCAGCGGGGCACAGATACGCAGTATTTT. Translation: CASSPPQRGTDTQYF.